The source of this T cell receptor (beta chain) is a study of T-cell memory formation after mild COVID-19. Study results and limitations: A second wave of clones peaked on day 37, and their SARS-CoV-2 specificity went unconfirmed.

MiXCR was run by TCRdb on the 5' RACE reads, yielding one entry per CDR3 protein. The table shows roughly 130,000 distinct CDR3 sequences, with over 15% occurring only once. There are a few counts of this clonotype. Its matching antigen is unknown. The specimen was PBMCs or a T cell subset sorted from them (not recorded which). The clonotype comes from a man in his late teens or twenties who had mild COVID-19 (a few samples of this study predate the infection). Cell type and time point are not known.

In DNA form, the CDR3 reads TGTGCCAGCAGCCGGACTAGCGCCTACAATGAGCAGTTCTTC. Protein product: CASSRTSAYNEQFF. V and J are TRBV14 and TRBJ2-1; 9 bases agree with TRBD2. Per the germline V gene, CDR1 is SGHDN and CDR2 is FVKESK. The CDR3 totals 14 residues. The V segment lost 4 bases and the J segment 2 bases; nucleotides outside the gene matches: 0.